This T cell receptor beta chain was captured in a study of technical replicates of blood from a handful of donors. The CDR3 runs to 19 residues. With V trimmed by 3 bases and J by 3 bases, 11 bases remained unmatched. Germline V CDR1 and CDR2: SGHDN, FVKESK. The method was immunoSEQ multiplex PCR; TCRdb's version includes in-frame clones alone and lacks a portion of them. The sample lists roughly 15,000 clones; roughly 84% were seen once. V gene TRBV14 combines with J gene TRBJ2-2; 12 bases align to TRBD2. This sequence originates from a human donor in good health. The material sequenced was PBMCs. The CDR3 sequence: CASSQSRGLAGRDTGELFF. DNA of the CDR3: TGTGCCAGCAGCCAGAGCCGCGGACTAGCGGGACGCGACACCGGGGAGCTGTTTTTT.